This T cell receptor beta chain derives from a study of OX40 agonist ivuxolimab in advanced cancers. For the study at large: Ivuxolimab, an antibody acting as an agonist of OX40 (CD134), was used to treat patients. Study-wide findings and caveats: Antigen specificity remained undetermined for the expanded peripheral T cells.

Produced via immunoSEQ multiplex PCR; TCRdb's table is partial and in-frame only. In the table there are roughly 40,000 clones, more than 80% of which are singletons. About this clone itself: Its antigen is still unknown.

The TCR comes from an adult with an advanced solid tumor such as melanoma, head and neck, liver or kidney cancer. This sample comprised CD4+ or CD8+ T cells sorted from blood, obtained in a trial of the OX40 agonist ivuxolimab.

The CDR3 DNA is TGTGCCAGCAGCCCCGACACTGGTGGCGAGCAGTACTTC. Translating it yields CASSPDTGGEQYF. V gene TRBV7-2 combines with J gene TRBJ2-7, with D unclear. This CDR3 region has 13 residues. The germline V gene has CDR1 SGHTA and CDR2 FQGNSA. Trimming took off 5 bases at V and 6 bases at J, with 14 bases between the two ends.